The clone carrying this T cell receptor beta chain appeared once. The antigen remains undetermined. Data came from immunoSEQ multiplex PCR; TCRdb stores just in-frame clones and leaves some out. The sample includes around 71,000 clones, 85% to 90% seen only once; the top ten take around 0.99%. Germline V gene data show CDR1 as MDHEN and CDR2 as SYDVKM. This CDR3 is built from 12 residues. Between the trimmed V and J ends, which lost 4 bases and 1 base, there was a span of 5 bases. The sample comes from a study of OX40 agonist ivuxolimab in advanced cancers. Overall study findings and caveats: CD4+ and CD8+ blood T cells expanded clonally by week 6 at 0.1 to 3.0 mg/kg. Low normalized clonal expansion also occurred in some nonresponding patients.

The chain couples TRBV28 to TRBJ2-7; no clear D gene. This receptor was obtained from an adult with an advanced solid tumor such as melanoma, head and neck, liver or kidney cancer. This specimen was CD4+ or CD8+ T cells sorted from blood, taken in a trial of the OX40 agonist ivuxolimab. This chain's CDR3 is CASSSGSYEQYF. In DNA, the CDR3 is TGTGCCAGCAGTTCCGGATCCTACGAGCAGTACTTC.